A single sample is the source of the 11 T cell receptor beta chains below, sequenced in a study of shared clonotypes between healthy human individuals. The data were produced by immunoSEQ multiplex PCR, yet TCRdb's version contains in-frame clones alone and is incomplete. Among 950,000 to 1,100,000 clones, around 78% were seen once, and the ten largest hold 0.5% to 0.65%. Sequencing was performed on memory CD4+ T cells from PBMCs. Subset of the sample: CD45RA-negative fraction. These receptors originate from a man younger than 35 in good health. Some clones in this sample may be carry-over from other donors' samples.

The chain is built from TRBV28 and TRBJ2-1; tentatively, D is TRBD2 (5 bases). Trimming cost V 7 bases and J 3 bases, with 19 bases left between them. Germline V gives CDR1 MDHEN, CDR2 SYDVKM. The CDR3 sequence is 16 residues long. CDR3 bases: TGTGCCAGCACTTTGGGGAATAGCGTGTTCTACAATGAGCAGTTCTTC. This sequence encodes CASTLGNSVFYNEQFF.

V gene TRBV15 combines with J gene TRBJ2-7, with TRBD2 identical over 7 bases. This CDR3 is 14 amino acids long. The germline CDR1 and CDR2 sequences are LNHNV and YYDKDF (reference sequence). The junction had 10 bases not matched to a gene; V was cut back by 6 bases and J by 5 bases. The CDR3 region has the DNA TGTGCCACCAGACTTGGGGGGGAGGGTAACGAGCAGTACTTC. This encodes CATRLGGEGNEQYF.

This clone was recorded a few times. The rearrangement joins TRBV30 to TRBJ2-1; TRBD2 aligns across 7 bases. The CDR3 is 14 amino acids. Germline CDR1 is GTSNPN and CDR2 is SVGIG (reference sequence). V dropped 0 bases and J dropped 7; count of bases not matched to a gene: 6. Written as DNA, the CDR3 is TGTGCCTGGAGTGTAGGGGCGGGAGTTAATGAGCAGTTCTTC. Protein sequence: CAWSVGAGVNEQFF. Full variable domain (missing parts from reference TRBV30 and TRBJ2-1): SQTIHQWPATLVQPVGSPLSLECTVEGTSNPNLYWYRQAAGRGLQLLFYSVGIGQISSEVPQNLSASRPQDRQFILSSKKLLLSDSGFYLCAWSVGAGVNEQFFGPGTRLTVL.

This clone was seen a single time. Here the CDR3 DNA reads TGCAGCGTTAAGGAAAACACTGAAAAACTGTTTTTT. It translates to CSVKENTEKLFF. V gene TRBV29-1 combines with J gene TRBJ1-4; no reliable D call. Trimming shortened V by 5 bases and J by 7 bases, and 11 bases separated the two germline ends. The germline V gene has CDR1 SQVTM and CDR2 ANQGSEA. The CDR3 consists of 12 residues.

V and J are TRBV7-6 and TRBJ1-6; TRBD1 might be the D (6 bases). This CDR3 has 14 residues. Germline CDR1 and CDR2: SGHVS and FNYEAQ. V lost 3 bases to trimming and J lost 7 bases, with 10 bases between them. CDR3 in amino acids: CASSFGGRNSPLHF. The CDR3 coding sequence is TGTGCCAGCAGCTTTGGGGGGCGGAATTCACCCCTCCACTTT.

The CDR3 protein is CASSMHPPPYEQYF. In nucleotides, the CDR3 is TGTGCCAGCTCCATGCACCCGCCCCCCTACGAGCAGTACTTC. This chain joins TRBV18 and TRBJ2-7; D is unresolved. The germline V gene encodes CDR1 KGHSH and CDR2 LQKENI. The CDR3 is made up of 14 amino acids. Trimming pared 6 bases from V and 2 bases from J, leaving 14 bases between.

This chain uses TRBV15 with TRBJ1-2; no reliable D call. CDR3 length equals 15 residues. CDR1 is LNHNV and CDR2 is YYDKDF in the germline V gene (reference sequence). V was trimmed by 3 bases and J by 2 bases, leaving 13 bases between them. In nucleotides, the CDR3 is TGTGCCACCAGCAGCCTCCCCGCGGGGAACTATGGCTACACCTTC. Amino acid sequence: CATSSLPAGNYGYTF. Looking up the rest from reference TRBV15 and TRBJ1-2 gives the full variable domain: DAMVIQNPRYQVTQFGKPVTLSCSQTLNHNVMYWYQQKSSQAPKLLFHYYDKDFNNEADTPDNFQSRRPNTSFCFLDIRSPGLGDTAMYLCATSSLPAGNYGYTFGSGTRLTVV.

Of note for this clone: This may come from a read error, since a much larger clone is one base off. The CDR3 nucleotides read TGTGCCTGGAGATCACGGGGATTTGGAAACACCATATATTTT. It yields the protein CAWRSRGFGNTIYF. The V and J genes are TRBV30 and TRBJ1-3; no definite D call. The CDR3 spans 14 residues. Per germline, CDR1 GTSNPN and CDR2 SVGIG (reference sequence). V was trimmed by 3 bases and J by 3 bases, leaving 12 bases between them.

This clone was recorded once. The J gene is TRBJ2-6, the V gene TRBV2; D not resolved. Looked up from germline, CDR1 is SNHLY and CDR2 is FYNNEI. The CDR3 contains 14 residues. Trimming cost V 9 bases and J 0 bases, with 9 bases left between them. Written as DNA, the CDR3 is TGTGCCAGACAAATCCCCTCTGGGGCCAACGTCCTGACTTTC. This translates into CARQIPSGANVLTF.

The gene calls are TRBV5-1 and TRBJ2-6, with no clear D. The CDR3 runs to 16 residues. Germline V gives CDR1 SGHRS, CDR2 YFSETQ. V lost 5 bases and J 0 bases, leaving 12 bases between the germline ends. CDR3 DNA sequence: TGCGCCAGCAGTCTCGTCCCCTTCTCTGGGGCCAACGTCCTGACTTTC. Translation gives CASSLVPFSGANVLTF.

This sequence joins TRBV5-1 and TRBJ2-6, with TRBD1 identical over 10 bases. With 4 bases clipped from V and 1 base from J, the junction kept 8 bases outside the gene matches. The germline V gene encodes CDR1 SGHRS and CDR2 YFSETQ. The CDR3 contains 18 residues. CDR3 DNA sequence: TGCGCCAGCAGCCTCCGACAGGGGGCCGGGTCTGGGGCCAACGTCCTGACTTTC. It yields the protein CASSLRQGAGSGANVLTF. The variable domain in full, completed from reference TRBV5-1 and TRBJ2-6, reads KAGVTQTPRYLIKTRGQQVTLSCSPISGHRSVSWYQQTPGQGLQFLFEYFSETQRNKGNFPGRFSGRQFSNSRSEMNVSTLELGDSALYLCASSLRQGAGSGANVLTFGAGSRLTVL.